A single sample gave rise to the 17 T cell receptor beta chains below, sequenced in a study of low-dose radiotherapy and immunotherapy resistance in tumors. Time point: before trial treatment. Over roughly 18 PCR cycles, TCRs were amplified from a constant-region primer and V-primer adapter. A single record per CDR3 protein comes from TCRdb applying MiXCR to the reads. Here the sample spans about 46,000 distinct CDR3 sequences, approximately 10% being singletons. The sequencing here drew on PBMCs, taken before treatment. These receptors all stem from a female donor with ovarian cancer.

This clonotype came up many times. V and J are TRBV2 and TRBJ2-3, with D hard to call. V lost 7 bases and J lost 5, with 4 bases in between. The germline V gene has CDR1 SNHLY and CDR2 FYNNEI. This CDR3 comprises 10 residues. The CDR3 DNA is TGTGCCAGCACGGAAGATACGCAGTATTTT. Translated: CASTEDTQYF.

This clonotype was counted ten times or more. V gene TRBV3-1 combines with J gene TRBJ2-7; 7 positions match TRBD2. The CDR3 runs to 13 residues. V was pared by 1 base and J by 7 bases, with 4 bases of the junction left unmatched. CDR1 LGHDT and CDR2 YNNKEL come from the germline V gene (reference sequence). CDR3 in amino acids: CASSQGLAGEQYF. The CDR3 DNA sequence: TGTGCCAGCAGCCAAGGACTAGCCGGGGAGCAGTACTTC.

This clonotype was recorded a few times. The rearrangement uses TRBV18 and TRBJ2-6; the D gene is possibly TRBD1 (6 bases). The CDR3 is 19 amino acids. V was trimmed by 3 bases and J by 0 bases, leaving 18 bases between them. Germline CDR1 reads KGHSH; CDR2 reads LQKENI. CDR3 region: CASSPVTIQGSSGANVLTF. Here the CDR3 DNA reads TGTGCCAGCTCACCCGTAACCATACAGGGCTCCTCTGGGGCCAACGTCCTGACTTTC.

This clonotype came up many times. The chain links TRBV12-3 or TRBV12-4 to TRBJ2-1; D gene unclear. This CDR3 comprises 16 residues. Trimming left V 8 bases short and J 0 bases short, with 17 bases between. The CDR3 reads CASANLQISSYNEQFF. For the CDR3, the DNA is TGTGCCAGCGCTAACCTACAGATAAGCTCCTACAATGAGCAGTTCTTC.

This clonotype was counted ten times or more. The chain couples TRBV30 to TRBJ1-1; D unresolved. The germline CDR1 and CDR2 sequences are GTSNPN and SVGIG (reference sequence). Deletions cut 0 bases from V and 2 bases from J, with 4 bases between. CDR3 length: 12 residues. The CDR3 is CAWSVFNTEAFF. CDR3 DNA: TGTGCCTGGAGTGTGTTTAACACTGAAGCTTTCTTT.

With regard to this clonotype: One base away lies a much larger clone, so this may be a sequencing read error. The chain recombines TRBV6-5 with TRBJ2-6; tentatively, D is TRBD2 (7 bases). Germline-derived CDR1 and CDR2 are MNHEY and SVGAGI. The CDR3 is 17 residues long. The CDR3, as DNA: TGTGCCAGCAGTCAACTCGTGGGGGGGGCCAGGGCCGACGTCCTGACTTTC. Its protein is CASSQLVGGARADVLTF.

This clonotype was detected ten times or more. The chain combines TRBV10-2 with TRBJ2-6; possibly TRBD1 for D (6 bases). Germline CDR1 WSHSY, CDR2 SAAADI. The CDR3 is made up of 13 amino acids. V dropped 11 bases and J dropped 2 bases, with 10 bases sitting between them. This CDR3 is CALRGTGANVLTF. In DNA form, the CDR3 reads TGCGCCTTAAGGGGGACTGGGGCCAACGTCCTGACTTTC.

This clonotype was detected ten times or more. The chain carries TRBV6-1 and TRBJ2-1; D is unclear. Germline V gene data show CDR1 as MNHNS and CDR2 as SASEGT. The CDR3 consists of 12 residues. V was cut by 1 base and J by 3 bases, with 1 base left in between. The DNA of the CDR3 is TGTGCCAGCAGTGAAGTCTACAATGAGCAGTTCTTC. This sequence encodes CASSEVYNEQFF.

This clonotype was found many times. V usage is TRBV5-5 and J usage is TRBJ2-1; unclear D gene. Germline V gene sequence: CDR1 SGHKS, CDR2 YYEKEE (reference sequence). Trimming pared 2 bases from V and 0 bases from J, leaving 9 bases between. The CDR3 loop spans 15 amino acids. In DNA, the CDR3 is TGTGCCAGCAGCTTTCGCATTAGCTCCTACAATGAGCAGTTCTTC. Protein sequence: CASSFRISSYNEQFF.

The J gene is TRBJ2-7, the V gene TRBV6-2 or TRBV6-3, with 8 bases that match TRBD2. V shed 6 bases, J shed 1 base, and the junction held 8 bases outside the gene matches. The CDR3 is made up of 15 amino acids. Germline V gives CDR1 MNHEY, CDR2 SVGEGT. CDR3 sequence (DNA): TGTGCCAGCAGCCTTTTAGCGGGGAAATCCTACGAGCAGTACTTC. Translation gives CASSLLAGKSYEQYF.

This clonotype was observed many times. The chain combines TRBV13 with TRBJ2-1; D is unclear. The germline V and J ends were trimmed by 5 bases and 9 bases, with 11 bases remaining between them. This CDR3 comprises 12 residues. Germline-derived CDR1 and CDR2 are PRHDT and FYEKMQ (reference sequence). The CDR3 spells CASSPRAGEQFF. CDR3 in DNA: TGTGCCAGCAGCCCCAGAGCCGGTGAGCAGTTCTTC.

In its sample, this clonotype was seen many times. V usage is TRBV11-3 and J usage is TRBJ2-1, with D hard to call. The V end lost 3 bases, the J end lost 0 bases, and 15 bases lay between the germline ends. Germline V gives CDR1 SGHNT, CDR2 YENEEA. This CDR3 is 17 amino acids long. CDR3 sequence: CASSFSFGPSSYNEQFF. Here the CDR3 DNA reads TGTGCCAGCAGCTTTAGTTTTGGACCAAGCTCCTACAATGAGCAGTTCTTC.

Many counts were recorded for this clonotype. V is TRBV29-1 and J is TRBJ2-1; 11 nucleotides line up with TRBD2. The germline V gene encodes CDR1 SQVTM and CDR2 ANQGSEA. The length of the CDR3 is 16 residues. The J segment lost 3 bases and the V segment lost 2 bases, leaving 6 bases of the junction unmatched. The CDR3 nucleotides read TGCAGCGTTGAAAGGGGGACTAGCGGATTCTACAATGAGCAGTTCTTC. It translates to CSVERGTSGFYNEQFF.

This clonotype was detected many times. The chain combines TRBV29-1 with TRBJ2-5; either TRBD1 or TRBD2 may fit D (6 bases each). This CDR3 is 12 amino acids long. From germline, CDR1 is SQVTM and CDR2 ANQGSEA. V dropped 3 bases and J dropped 9 bases, with 14 bases sitting between them. As DNA, the CDR3 is TGCAGCGTTGAGGAGGGGGTAGGGGCCCAGTACTTC. It codes for CSVEEGVGAQYF. The entire variable domain, with the rest obtained from reference TRBV29-1 and TRBJ2-5, is as follows: SAVISQKPSRDICQRGTSLTIQCQVDSQVTMMFWYRQQPGQSLTLIATANQGSEATYESGFVIDKFPISRPNLTFSTLTVSNMSPEDSSIYLCSVEEGVGAQYFGPGTRLLVL.

The J gene is TRBJ1-2, the V gene TRBV29-1; no definite D call. This CDR3 is built from 14 residues. The V gene lost 3 bases and the J gene lost 4 bases, with 15 bases spanning the gap. Per germline, CDR1 SQVTM and CDR2 ANQGSEA. CDR3 sequence reads: CSVDLLGKAYGYTF. The DNA of the CDR3 is TGCAGCGTTGATCTTCTCGGTAAGGCCTATGGCTACACCTTC.

For this clonotype: A much larger clone differs from this one at a single base, so this may be a read error. The chain has TRBV5-3 and TRBJ2-1, with 7 bases aligning to TRBD1. TRBV5-3 is an open reading frame whose function is uncertain. The CDR3 consists of 14 residues. As DNA, the CDR3 is TGCGCCAGCAGCTGGGGACAGCTTTACAATGGGCAGTTCTTC. This encodes CASSWGQLYNGQFF.

This clonotype appeared many times. This rearrangement joins TRBV20-1 to TRBJ1-2; 8 bases map to TRBD1. CDR3 length: 13 amino acids. Germline assignment: CDR1 DFQATT and CDR2 SNEGSKA (reference sequence). The junction had 5 bases not matched to a gene; V was cut back by 5 bases and J by 3 bases. CDR3 protein: CSAATGVDYGYTF. As DNA, the CDR3 is TGCAGTGCTGCGACAGGGGTAGACTATGGCTACACCTTC.